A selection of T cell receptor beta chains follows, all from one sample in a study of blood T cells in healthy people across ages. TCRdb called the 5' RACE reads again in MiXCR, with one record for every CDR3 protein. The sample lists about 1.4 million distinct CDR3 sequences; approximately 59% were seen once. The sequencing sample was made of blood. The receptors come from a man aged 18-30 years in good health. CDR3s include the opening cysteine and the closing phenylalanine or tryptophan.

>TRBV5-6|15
CASSRAGTADYEQYF
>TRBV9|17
CASSVDFGRAFYNEQFF
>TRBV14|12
CASSQDLCGYTF
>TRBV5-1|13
CASSRDSQDTQYF
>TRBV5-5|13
CASSLIGIYGYTF
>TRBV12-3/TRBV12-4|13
CASSEGGENIQYF
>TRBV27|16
CASSFTLGIRLHEQYF
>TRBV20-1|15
CSAREVGLATNEQFF
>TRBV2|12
CASGQFTDTQYF
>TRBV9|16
CASSVGGGATTDTQYF
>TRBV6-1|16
CASSARAGGFGGEQFF
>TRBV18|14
CASSATSGRGEQYF
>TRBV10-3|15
CAIRQGLLSSYEQYF
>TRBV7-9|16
CASSFRGLALEETQYF
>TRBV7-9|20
CASSLILGQGAYRSYNEQFF
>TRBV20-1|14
CSASRLADTDTQYF
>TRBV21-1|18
CAPPGLAGGGRSYNEQFF
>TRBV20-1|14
CSARETSGGYEQYF
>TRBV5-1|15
CASSPGDRDDNEQFF
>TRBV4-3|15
CASSQDPQNTGELFF
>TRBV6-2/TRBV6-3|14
CASSAPDYYNEQFF
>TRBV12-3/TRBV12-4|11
CASSPAGTQYF
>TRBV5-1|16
CASSLAAGLAKNIQYF
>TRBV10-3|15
CAISESVDTTDTQYF
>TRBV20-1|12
CSASPHAETQYF
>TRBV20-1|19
CSARVWLMDGSFPVYEQYF
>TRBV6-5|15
CASSRSQESSYEQYF
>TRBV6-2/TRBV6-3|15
CASSPYRGGFDTQYF
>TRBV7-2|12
CASSPRPGTQYF
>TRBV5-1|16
CASSFGRPPGSYEQYF
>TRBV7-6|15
CASSATQGLHAEAFF
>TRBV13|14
CASSFGPEGQPQHF
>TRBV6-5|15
CASSYAITGLDTQYF
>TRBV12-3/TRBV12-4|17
CASSFPYRDRDRGGYTF
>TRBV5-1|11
CAVTGLETQYF
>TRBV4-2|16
CASSQDKRGATDTQYF
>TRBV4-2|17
CASSQVGRGLDWGTQYF
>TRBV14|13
CASSQEQYNEQFF
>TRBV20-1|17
CSARGTRLDTFADTQYF
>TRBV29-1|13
CSVDAVSYNEQFF
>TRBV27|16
CASSQPTGYTTGELFF
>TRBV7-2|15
CASPRTGGTNTEAFF
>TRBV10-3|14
CAITGGNGINEQYF
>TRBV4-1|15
CASSQDVESPYGYTF
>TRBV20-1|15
CSARPGQAYTYEQYF
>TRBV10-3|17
CAISSGQESSGANVLTF
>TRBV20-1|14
CSAREASPNYGYTF
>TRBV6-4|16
CASSDSGTGTTGELFF
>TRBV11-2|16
CASSPVSEQNTGELFF
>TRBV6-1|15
CASSHQGQSTDTQYF
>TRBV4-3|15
CASSRGERETCGYTF
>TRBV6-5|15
CASSYGQAHYNEQFF